These T cell receptor beta chains were read from a single sample in a study of T-cell memory formation after mild COVID-19. Via MiXCR, TCRdb re-called the 5' RACE reads, giving one row per CDR3 protein. The sample holds roughly 190,000 distinct CDR3 sequences, around 18% seen once. The sequencing input was PBMCs or a T cell subset sorted from them (not recorded which). These receptors all stem from an adult woman who had mild COVID-19 (a few samples of this study predate the infection). Cell type and time point are not known. The CDR3 runs from the conserved cysteine through the conserved F or W. D genes are given only for firm matches. Part of the rows lack a size; the others show once, few, many or a class for expanded clones.

clone_size	v_call	d_call	j_call	cdr3_aa	cdr3_nt
many	TRBV27	TRBD1	TRBJ1-6	CASRKTGLSSPLHF	TGTGCCAGCAGAAAGACAGGGCTGAGCTCACCCCTCCACTTT
many	TRBV24-1	-	TRBJ2-1	CATSLPAGAEQFF	TGTGCCACCAGCCTCCCAGCCGGGGCTGAGCAGTTCTTC
-	TRBV7-9	-	TRBJ2-6	CASSPGDNPGANVLTF	TGTGCCAGCAGCCCGGGGGACAACCCTGGGGCCAACGTCCTGACTTTC
few	TRBV20-1	-	TRBJ1-5	CSAARRVVSQPQHF	TGCAGTGCCGCGAGGAGGGTTGTAAGTCAGCCCCAGCATTTT
few	TRBV12-3/TRBV12-4	TRBD2	TRBJ2-3	CASSPQTSGTDTQYF	TGTGCCAGCAGCCCTCAGACTAGCGGCACAGATACGCAGTATTTT
many	TRBV6-2/TRBV6-3	TRBD1	TRBJ2-1	CASSWGQYNEQFF	TGTGCCAGCAGTTGGGGACAGTACAATGAGCAGTTCTTC
-	TRBV5-1	-	TRBJ1-1	CASRMDGSVGWTEAFF	TGCGCCAGCAGGATGGATGGGAGCGTAGGGTGGACTGAAGCTTTCTTT
many	TRBV20-1	-	TRBJ1-2	CSAPHSGGPVLSGGYTF	TGCAGTGCCCCACATTCGGGTGGTCCTGTGCTTAGCGGTGGCTACACCTTC
medium-sized	TRBV3-1	-	TRBJ2-3	CASSQIRSGTQYF	TGTGCCAGCAGCCAAATACGGTCGGGGACGCAGTATTTT
-	TRBV25-1	-	TRBJ2-1	CASSVAEGRGEQFF	TGTGCCAGCAGTGTGGCCGAGGGTAGGGGTGAGCAGTTCTTC
-	TRBV4-1	-	TRBJ2-3	CASSQGLAGPGTDTQYF	TGCGCCAGCAGCCAAGGCTTGGCGGGGCCGGGCACAGATACGCAGTATTTT
once	TRBV14	TRBD2	TRBJ2-7	CASSQDKTYRSLAEQSYEQYF	TGTGCCAGCAGCCAAGATAAGACGTACAGGAGCCTAGCGGAGCAATCCTACGAGCAGTACTTC
-	TRBV20-1	TRBD2	TRBJ2-7	CSASPGLAGGVPYEQYF	TGCAGTGCTTCGCCGGGACTAGCGGGAGGGGTCCCCTACGAGCAGTACTTC
many	TRBV7-6	-	TRBJ1-1	CASSLEFVGAPVGTEAFF	TGTGCCAGCAGCTTAGAGTTTGTTGGCGCCCCCGTCGGCACTGAAGCTTTCTTT
-	TRBV29-1	-	TRBJ2-7	CSVAGLPRDNYEQYF	TGCAGCGTTGCCGGGCTACCCCGGGACAACTACGAGCAGTACTTC
few	TRBV7-2	TRBD2	TRBJ2-7	CASSLVNLAGGSSAYEQYF	TGTGCCAGCAGCTTAGTGAACCTAGCGGGAGGCTCCTCCGCATACGAGCAGTACTTC
few	TRBV7-8	TRBD2	TRBJ2-7	CASSLRLAVLPHEQYF	TGTGCCAGCAGCTTAAGGCTAGCGGTGCTCCCCCACGAGCAGTACTTC
many	TRBV5-1	TRBD1	TRBJ2-2	CASSSSPPGQGAFTGELFF	TGCGCCAGCAGCTCGAGCCCTCCGGGACAGGGGGCGTTCACCGGGGAGCTGTTTTTT
many	TRBV7-2	-	TRBJ2-1	CASSFSLNNEQFF	TGTGCCAGCAGCTTTTCTCTGAACAATGAGCAGTTCTTC
-	TRBV20-1	-	TRBJ2-5	CSARGPGETQYF	TGCAGTGCTAGAGGTCCGGGAGAGACCCAGTACTTC
few	TRBV10-3	-	TRBJ1-5	CAISESAVLNQPQHF	TGTGCCATCAGTGAGTCGGCAGTGCTCAATCAGCCCCAGCATTTT
-	TRBV13	TRBD1	TRBJ1-2	CASSRPYRGPNYGYTF	TGTGCCAGCAGCCGCCCCTACAGGGGACCTAACTATGGCTACACCTTC
-	TRBV5-1	TRBD1	TRBJ1-5	CASSLGGTANQPQHF	TGCGCCAGCAGCTTGGGTGGGACAGCCAATCAGCCCCAGCATTTT
few	TRBV2	TRBD2	TRBJ2-5	CASRVAGGKETQYF	TGTGCCAGCAGGGTAGCGGGGGGTAAAGAGACCCAGTACTTC
-	TRBV3-1	-	TRBJ2-7	CASSSDGAYEQYF	TGTGCCAGCAGCTCAGATGGAGCTTACGAGCAGTACTTC
once	TRBV9	-	TRBJ2-1	CASSVSGSLSSYNEQFF	TGTGCCAGCAGCGTTAGCGGTAGTCTAAGCTCCTACAATGAGCAGTTCTTC
-	TRBV6-6	-	TRBJ1-1	CASNKDSRKAFF	TGTGCCAGCAACAAGGACTCCCGGAAAGCTTTCTTT
few	TRBV5-4	-	TRBJ2-7	CASSLGGRPSYEQYF	TGTGCCAGCAGCTTGGGGGGGCGCCCCTCCTACGAGCAGTACTTC
few	TRBV5-1	-	TRBJ2-1	CASSLGQAFSYNEQFF	TGCGCCAGCAGCTTGGGACAGGCTTTCTCCTACAATGAGCAGTTCTTC
many	TRBV29-1	TRBD1	TRBJ2-7	CSAGTDSYEQYF	TGCAGCGCTGGGACAGACTCCTACGAGCAGTACTTC
many	TRBV12-3/TRBV12-4	TRBD2	TRBJ2-7	CASSPGRLGQYF	TGTGCCAGCAGCCCCGGGAGGCTAGGGCAGTACTTC
few	TRBV7-3	TRBD2	TRBJ2-1	CASSLSASGSDEQFF	TGTGCCAGCAGCTTATCGGCTAGCGGGTCGGATGAGCAGTTCTTC
few	TRBV19	-	TRBJ1-4	CATQKGPPDEKLFF	TGTGCCACTCAGAAGGGTCCTCCGGATGAAAAACTGTTTTTT
many	TRBV27	TRBD1	TRBJ2-3	CASSLGDRGRGTDTQYF	TGTGCCAGCAGTTTAGGGGACAGGGGGCGCGGTACAGATACGCAGTATTTT
many	TRBV7-8	-	TRBJ1-2	CASSRDDRVLTF	TGTGCCAGCAGTCGAGATGACCGAGTACTAACCTTC
few	TRBV6-2/TRBV6-3	-	TRBJ2-1	CASSYGRGSSYNEQFF	TGTGCCAGCAGTTACGGGCGGGGCAGCTCCTACAATGAGCAGTTCTTC
many	TRBV20-1	-	TRBJ1-4	CSARLGPLVSNEKLFF	TGCAGTGCGCGATTGGGGCCGCTTGTGTCTAATGAAAAACTGTTTTTT
few	TRBV3-1	-	TRBJ2-1	CASSPDSPRGEQFF	TGTGCCAGCAGCCCGGACAGCCCCCGCGGTGAGCAGTTCTTC
once	TRBV29-1	TRBD1	TRBJ1-5	CSVETGHNQPQHF	TGCAGCGTTGAGACAGGGCATAACCAGCCCCAGCATTTT
-	TRBV4-3	-	TRBJ2-6	CASSRGRGGPGANVLTF	TGCGCCAGCAGCCGTGGCAGGGGAGGACCCGGGGCCAACGTCCTGACTTTC
few	TRBV7-8	-	TRBJ1-4	CASSYTGLNEKLFF	TGTGCCAGCAGCTATACAGGGCTTAATGAAAAACTGTTTTTT
few	TRBV20-1	TRBD2	TRBJ2-1	CSARGLAHEQFF	TGCAGTGCTAGAGGACTAGCCCATGAGCAGTTCTTC
-	TRBV12-3/TRBV12-4	-	TRBJ1-4	CASSPGGSEKLFF	TGTGCCAGCAGTCCCGGGGGGAGTGAAAAACTGTTTTTT
-	TRBV6-5	-	TRBJ2-7	CASRMDVSYEQYF	TGTGCCAGCAGGATGGACGTATCCTACGAGCAGTACTTC
-	TRBV9	TRBD2	TRBJ2-5	CASSARLAGVQETQYF	TGTGCCAGCAGCGCAAGACTAGCGGGAGTCCAAGAGACCCAGTACTTC
few	TRBV29-1	-	TRBJ2-2	CSVAANTGELFF	TGCAGCGTGGCGGCGAACACCGGGGAGCTGTTTTTT
once	TRBV2	TRBD2	TRBJ2-5	CASAVGSGAETQYF	TGTGCCAGCGCGGTCGGTAGCGGGGCAGAGACCCAGTACTTC
few	TRBV6-6	TRBD1	TRBJ1-5	CASRGTGRGQPQHF	TGTGCCAGCAGGGGGACAGGGCGGGGTCAGCCCCAGCATTTT
few	TRBV7-2	-	TRBJ2-7	CASSGLRSSYEQYF	TGTGCCAGCAGTGGATTGCGCAGCTCCTACGAGCAGTACTTC
-	TRBV4-3	-	TRBJ1-4	CAISQEKGKEKLFF	TGCGCCATCAGCCAAGAAAAGGGAAAGGAAAAACTGTTTTTT
-	TRBV20-1	-	TRBJ1-2	CSAGPDPSYYGYTF	TGCAGTGCGGGCCCCGATCCGTCTTACTATGGCTACACCTTC
few	TRBV4-2	-	TRBJ2-1	CASSQGRSYGNNEQFF	TGTGCCAGCAGCCAAGGTCGTTCTTACGGGAACAATGAGCAGTTCTTC